This T cell receptor beta chain was recovered during a study of control samples from healthy donors and cancer patients. In germline, CDR1 is MNHEY, CDR2 SVGAGI. After removal of 8 bases from V and 6 bases from J, the junction contained 7 bases not matched to a gene. This CDR3 is built from 13 residues. This table comes from immunoSEQ multiplex PCR, and its TCRdb copy is limited to in-frame clones, with some not included. The table has roughly 130,000 clones, 90% to 95% seen once; the top ten hold about 1.5%. The chain joins TRBV6-5 to TRBJ2-3; 8 nucleotides line up with TRBD2. Sequences were obtained from PBMCs. The TCR comes from a man in his fifties or sixties with head and neck cancer. The CDR3 coding sequence is TGTGCCAGCGCTCTAGCGGGCGGGGATACGCAGTATTTT. This translates into CASALAGGDTQYF.